These 21 T cell receptor beta chains share one sample of origin, sequenced in a study of blood T cell repertoires in COVID-19. Profiling relied on immunoSEQ multiplex PCR, and the TCRdb table lists in-frame clones only, not all of them. The table has over 150,000 clones, over 70% seen once. The sample was peripheral blood. The receptors come from a woman in her 40s with COVID-19, enrolled during active disease.

The chain uses TRBV7-2 and TRBJ2-7; 8 positions match TRBD1. V lost 5 bases, J lost 5 bases, and 8 bases stayed unmatched. Germline V gives CDR1 SGHTA, CDR2 FQGNSA. This CDR3 is 14 amino acids long. CDR3 nucleotide sequence: TGTGCCAGCAGCCTTGGACAGGGAGAGAACGAGCAGTACTTC. Its translation: CASSLGQGENEQYF.

V and J are TRBV28 and TRBJ2-1, with 10 bases aligning to TRBD2. This CDR3 has 15 amino acids. Germline V gene data show CDR1 as MDHEN and CDR2 as SYDVKM. Trimming cost V 6 bases and J 2 bases; bases outside gene matches: 4. The CDR3 here is CASSPSGSAYNEQFF. Written as DNA, the CDR3 is TGTGCCAGCAGCCCTAGCGGGAGCGCCTACAATGAGCAGTTCTTC.

CDR3 amino acids: CASSPRGGATEAFF. Here the CDR3 DNA reads TGTGCCAGCAGCCCCCGGGGGGGGGCCACTGAAGCTTTCTTT. The genes are TRBV7-3 and TRBJ1-1, with a possible D match to TRBD1 (6 bases). The CDR3 runs to 14 residues. Trimming removed 5 bases from V and 4 bases from J, with 14 bases in between. Germline CDR1 SGHTA, CDR2 FQGTGA. Drawing the rest from reference TRBV7-3 and TRBJ1-1, the complete variable domain is GAGVSQTPSNKVTEKGKYVELRCDPISGHTALYWYRQSLGQGPEFLIYFQGTGAADDSGLPNDRFFAVRPEGSVSTLKIQRTERGDSAVYLCASSPRGGATEAFFGQGTRLTVV.

V usage is TRBV7-3 and J usage is TRBJ2-7, with D unclear. Per germline, CDR1 SGHTA and CDR2 FQGTGA. The CDR3 extends over 12 amino acids. V lost 5 bases and J 6 bases, leaving 11 bases between the germline ends. This CDR3 reads CASSTPGGEQYF. CDR3 nucleotides: TGTGCCAGCAGCACCCCCGGCGGCGAGCAGTACTTC.

This clone was picked up one time. The junction departs from germline at one end; a sequencing error may be responsible. The CDR3 region has the DNA TGTGCCAGCAGGGAAGCACGGCGGGGGTTTGCCGGGGAGCTGTTTTTT. Its protein is CASREARRGFAGELFF. The chain combines TRBV2 with TRBJ2-2; 7 bases map to TRBD2. Germline V CDR1 and CDR2: SNHLY, FYNNEI. The CDR3 length is 16 residues.

The rearrangement uses TRBV10-3 and TRBJ1-5; D ambiguous. The CDR3 runs 13 residues. Germline values: CDR1 ENHRY, CDR2 SYGVKD. V was shortened by 6 bases and J by 4 bases, with 10 bases between the two germline ends. The CDR3 sequence is CAIRKKLNQPQHF. Here the CDR3 DNA reads TGTGCCATCAGAAAAAAGCTAAATCAGCCCCAGCATTTT.

V usage is TRBV2 and J usage is TRBJ2-7; D unresolved. The ends were cut back, 3 bases at V and 2 bases at J, with 14 bases in the middle. There are 15 residues in the CDR3. Germline loops: CDR1 SNHLY, CDR2 FYNNEI. The CDR3 here is CASSDPGDFAYEQYF. CDR3 nucleotide sequence: TGTGCCAGCAGTGATCCGGGTGACTTCGCCTACGAGCAGTACTTC.

The gene calls are TRBV7-2 and TRBJ1-2, with no clear D. This CDR3 is built from 13 residues. Germline V lookup: CDR1 SGHTA, CDR2 FQGNSA. V lost 1 base to trimming and J lost 5 bases, with 8 bases between them. The CDR3 DNA is TGTGCCAGCAGCTTAGACAGTGCGTATGGCTACACCTTC. It specifies CASSLDSAYGYTF.

J is TRBJ2-3 and V is TRBV9; 12 positions match TRBD2. V lost 0 bases and J lost 3; bases outside the gene matches: 11. This CDR3 has 19 amino acids. CDR1 SGDLS and CDR2 YYNGEE come from the germline V gene. The CDR3 spells CASSVGASGRAESTDTQYF. The CDR3 DNA reads TGTGCCAGCAGCGTAGGGGCTAGCGGGAGGGCGGAATCGACAGATACGCAGTATTTT.

This clone was observed a handful of times. The CDR3 DNA follows: TGTGCCAGCAGCCCAGGACAGGGGAATCGCTATGGCTACACCTTC. This codes for CASSPGQGNRYGYTF. This chain joins TRBV5-4 and TRBJ1-2, with TRBD1 identical over 9 bases. With V trimmed by 4 bases and J by 4 bases, 8 bases remained unmatched. Germline V gives CDR1 SGHNT, CDR2 YYREEE (reference sequence). CDR3 length equals 15 residues.

This rearrangement joins TRBV5-1 to TRBJ1-3; 8 bases are shared with TRBD1. Germline loops: CDR1 SGHRS, CDR2 YFSETQ. This CDR3 region has 16 residues. V lost 4 bases, J lost 1 base, and 7 bases stayed unmatched. The CDR3 protein is CASSTGQGGSGNTIYF. In DNA form, the CDR3 reads TGCGCCAGCAGCACTGGACAGGGTGGGTCTGGAAACACCATATATTTT. Complete variable domain (other parts from reference TRBV5-1 and TRBJ1-3): KAGVTQTPRYLIKTRGQQVTLSCSPISGHRSVSWYQQTPGQGLQFLFEYFSETQRNKGNFPGRFSGRQFSNSRSEMNVSTLELGDSALYLCASSTGQGGSGNTIYFGEGSWLTVV.

V usage is TRBV21-1 and J usage is TRBJ1-1; the table assigns TRBD1, which was not confirmed against the DNA. TRBV21-1 is reported as a pseudogene. This CDR3 is 16 amino acids long. The CDR3 bases are TGTGCCAGCAGCTCTTGGCGGACAGGAGTGAACACTGAAGCTTTCTTT. The encoded protein is CASSSWRTGVNTEAFF.

The V and J genes are TRBV2 and TRBJ2-6, with 8 positions matching TRBD1. CDR1 is SNHLY and CDR2 is FYNNEI in the germline V gene. CDR3 length equals 16 residues. The V segment lost 9 bases and the J segment 0 bases; nucleotides outside the gene matches: 7. CDR3 coding DNA: TGTGCCAGAGGTGGGACAGGCAGCTCTGGGGCCAACGTCCTGACTTTC. It yields the protein CARGGTGSSGANVLTF. The full variable domain, completed using reference TRBV2 and TRBJ2-6, is EPEVTQTPSHQVTQMGQEVILRCVPISNHLYFYWYRQILGQKVEFLVSFYNNEISEKSEIFDDQFSVERPDGSNFTLKIRSTKLEDSAMYFCARGGTGSSGANVLTFGAGSRLTVL.

The chain uses TRBV27 and TRBJ2-2, with 9 bases aligning to TRBD1. Germline V gene sequence: CDR1 MNHEY, CDR2 SMNVEV (reference sequence). This CDR3 comprises 17 residues. V shed 5 bases and J 5 bases; nucleotides not matched to a gene: 12. Written as DNA, the CDR3 is TGTGCCAGCAGTGGGACAGGGATAGTATGGGGGACCGGGGAGCTGTTTTTT. Translating gives CASSGTGIVWGTGELFF.

A few counts support this clone. This rearrangement joins TRBV5-1 to TRBJ1-3; a possible D gene is TRBD1 (5 bases). Germline V gene lookup returns CDR1 SGHRS and CDR2 YFSETQ. There are 15 residues in the CDR3. V lost 3 bases and J 0 bases, leaving 10 bases between the germline ends. Here the CDR3 reads CASSSTATSGNTIYF. As DNA, the CDR3 is TGCGCCAGCAGCTCGACAGCGACCTCTGGAAACACCATATATTTT.

J is TRBJ1-5 and V is TRBV3-1 (or the pseudogene TRBV3-2); 7 bases fit TRBD1. The germline gives CDR1 LGHDT, CDR2 YNNKEL (reference sequence). V shed 5 bases, J shed 2 bases, and the junction held 6 bases outside the gene matches. The CDR3 has 15 amino acids. The CDR3 bases are TGTGCCAGCAGCAAAGGGACAGTCGGCAATCAGCCCCAGCATTTT. Residues: CASSKGTVGNQPQHF.

V and J are TRBV5-1 and TRBJ1-2; D gene uncertain. V lost 4 bases to trimming and J lost 1 base, with 14 bases between them. Germline CDR1 is SGHRS and CDR2 is YFSETQ. The CDR3 runs 15 residues. The CDR3 nucleotides are TGCGCCAGCAGCACCGACAAAGGTCGTAACTATGGCTACACCTTC. Protein: CASSTDKGRNYGYTF.

This sequence joins TRBV5-8 and TRBJ2-7; 8 bases are a match to TRBD1. V was pared by 1 base and J by 7 bases, with 7 bases of the junction left unmatched. Germline V gene data show CDR1 as SGHTS and CDR2 as YDEGEE. The CDR3 extends over 14 amino acids. The CDR3, as DNA: TGTGCCAGCAGCTTGTACGGACAGGGTGAGGAGCAGTACTTC. This gives the protein CASSLYGQGEEQYF.

This clone was picked up one time. The V call is TRBV21-1, the J call TRBJ1-6; TRBD1 is the table's D call and was not checked against the DNA. TRBV21-1 is a listed pseudogene. This CDR3 has 17 amino acids. The CDR3, as DNA: TGTGCCAGCAGCAAAACTGGAGGACAGCTCTGTAATTCACCCCTCCACTTT. It translates to CASSKTGGQLCNSPLHF.

The chain is built from TRBV9 and TRBJ2-2, with TRBD1 matching over 7 bases. The CDR3 covers 18 residues. Germline CDR1 reads SGDLS; CDR2 reads YYNGEE. The V and J ends lost 0 bases and 1 base, in that order; junction bases with no gene match: 9. The DNA for the CDR3 is TGTGCCAGCAGCGTAGGAAAGGGGGCAGCCCTGAACACCGGGGAGCTGTTTTTT. This sequence encodes CASSVGKGAALNTGELFF.

The rearrangement joins TRBV28 to TRBJ1-2; D not resolved. This CDR3 is built from 15 residues. Germline CDR1 and CDR2: MDHEN and SYDVKM. V was cut by 6 bases and J by 1 base, with 15 bases left in between. The CDR3 protein is CASSLAGGDNYGYTF. The CDR3 DNA reads as TGTGCCAGCAGCTTGGCAGGAGGCGATAACTATGGCTACACCTTC.